Each of the 7 T cell receptor beta chains below was sequenced from the same sample in a study of CD8+ T cells in alopecia areata. Once RNA had been extracted, it was reverse transcribed into cDNA to act as the sequencing template. Profiling relied on immunoSEQ multiplex PCR, and the TCRdb table lists in-frame clones only, not all of them. This sample has around 190,000 clones, with around three fifths found just once. This sample's treatment: oral pan-JAK inhibitor, 5-10 mg twice daily. The sample was CD4+ T cells sorted from blood, taken between weeks 49 and 50, from a patient treated with tofacitinib. These TCRs come from a human donor with alopecia areata.

V and J are TRBV5-6 and TRBJ1-2; D remains unclear. Germline V gene sequence: CDR1 SGHDT, CDR2 YYEEEE. V gave up 1 base and J gave up 5 bases, with 15 bases separating them. The length of the CDR3 is 15 residues. CDR3 sequence reads: CASSLLAGSYYGYTF. CDR3 bases: TGTGCCAGCAGCTTGTTGGCCGGGAGCTATTATGGCTACACCTTC.

V gene TRBV5-1 combines with J gene TRBJ1-4; 8 positions agree with TRBD1. The CDR3 is 18 amino acids. Germline CDR1 and CDR2: SGHRS and YFSETQ. Trimming at V came to 0 bases and at J to 4 bases, leaving 11 bases not matched to a gene. CDR3 amino acids: CASSLVPPDRVINEKLFF. As DNA, the CDR3 is TGCGCCAGCAGCTTGGTGCCCCCGGACAGGGTTATTAATGAAAAACTGTTTTTT.

With respect to this clone: At one boundary the junction diverges from the germline segment, which might be a read error. CDR3 sequence reads: CASSLARAGADVLTF. The CDR3 bases are TGCGCCAGCAGCTTGGCCAGGGCTGGGGCCGACGTCCTGACTTTC. The V and J genes are TRBV5-1 and TRBJ2-6; a possible D gene is TRBD1 (5 bases). The CDR3 sequence is 15 residues long. Germline CDR1 and CDR2: SGHRS and YFSETQ.

The gene calls are TRBV2 and TRBJ1-5; the D gene is possibly TRBD1 (5 bases). CDR3 length equals 15 residues. V was clipped by 0 bases and J by 5 bases, with 11 bases between them. Germline lookup yields CDR1 SNHLY and CDR2 FYNNEI. The CDR3 coding sequence is TGTGCCAGCAGTGAAGCAGGGGAAGGCTATCAGCCCCAGCATTTT. As protein: CASSEAGEGYQPQHF.

J is TRBJ2-3 and V is TRBV4-2; D unclear. Trimming pared 0 bases from V and 0 bases from J, leaving 13 bases between. Germline lookup yields CDR1 LGHNA and CDR2 YNFKEQ. This CDR3 spans 17 amino acids. The DNA of the CDR3 is TGTGCCAGCAGCCAAGATGAAGCTGGCCCTAGCACAGATACGCAGTATTTT. Protein sequence: CASSQDEAGPSTDTQYF.

This rearrangement joins TRBV7-2 to TRBJ2-4; TRBD2 matches at 7 bases. In germline, CDR1 is SGHTA, CDR2 FQGNSA. The junction had 6 bases not matched to a gene; V was cut back by 3 bases and J by 1 base. This CDR3 contains 16 residues. The CDR3 here is CASSLEAGEAKNIQYF. Here the CDR3 DNA reads TGTGCCAGCAGCTTGGAGGCGGGGGAGGCCAAAAACATTCAGTACTTC.

The chain recombines TRBV5-1 with TRBJ2-7; D is undetermined. The CDR3 contains 12 residues. Germline V lookup: CDR1 SGHRS, CDR2 YFSETQ. The germline V and J ends were trimmed by 1 base and 0 bases, with 2 bases remaining between them. The CDR3 region is CASSLNSYEQYF. In DNA form, the CDR3 reads TGCGCCAGCAGCTTGAACTCCTACGAGCAGTACTTC.